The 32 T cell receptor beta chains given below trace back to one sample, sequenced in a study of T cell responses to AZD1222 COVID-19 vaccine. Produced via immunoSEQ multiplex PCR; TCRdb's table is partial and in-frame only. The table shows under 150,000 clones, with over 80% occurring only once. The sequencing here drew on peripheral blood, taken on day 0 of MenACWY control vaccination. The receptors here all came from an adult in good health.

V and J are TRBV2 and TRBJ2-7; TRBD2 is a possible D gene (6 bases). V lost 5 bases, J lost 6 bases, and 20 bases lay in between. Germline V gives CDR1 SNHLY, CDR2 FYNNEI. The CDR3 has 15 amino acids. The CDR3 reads CASSPPGLWVAEQYF. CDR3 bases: TGTGCCAGCAGTCCGCCGGGACTCTGGGTCGCCGAGCAGTACTTC.

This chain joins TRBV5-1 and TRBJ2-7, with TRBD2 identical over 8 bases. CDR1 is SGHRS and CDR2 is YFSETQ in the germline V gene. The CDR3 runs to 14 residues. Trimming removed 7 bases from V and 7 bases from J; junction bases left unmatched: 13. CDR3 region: CASEVAGGSREQYF. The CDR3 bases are TGCGCCAGCGAGGTGGCGGGAGGCTCCCGGGAGCAGTACTTC.

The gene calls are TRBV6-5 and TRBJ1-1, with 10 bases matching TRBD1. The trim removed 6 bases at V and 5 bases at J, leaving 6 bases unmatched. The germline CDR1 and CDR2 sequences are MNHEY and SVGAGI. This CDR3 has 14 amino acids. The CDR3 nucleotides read TGTGCCAGCAGGGTGGGACAGGGGTTTACTGAAGCTTTCTTT. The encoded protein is CASRVGQGFTEAFF.

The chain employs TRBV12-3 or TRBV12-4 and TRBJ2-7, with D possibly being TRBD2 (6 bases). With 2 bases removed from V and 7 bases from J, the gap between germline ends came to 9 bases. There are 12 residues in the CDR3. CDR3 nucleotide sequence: TGTGCCAGCAGTTTAACCGGGGGAGAGCAGTACTTC. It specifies CASSLTGGEQYF.

CDR3 in DNA: TGCGCCAGCAGCCATGCCTACGAGCAGTACTTC. It encodes CASSHAYEQYF. V gene TRBV4-1 combines with J gene TRBJ2-7; D not certain. Trimming cost V 3 bases and J 2 bases, with 2 bases left between them. Germline V CDR1 and CDR2: MGHRA, YSYEKL. CDR3 size: 11 residues.

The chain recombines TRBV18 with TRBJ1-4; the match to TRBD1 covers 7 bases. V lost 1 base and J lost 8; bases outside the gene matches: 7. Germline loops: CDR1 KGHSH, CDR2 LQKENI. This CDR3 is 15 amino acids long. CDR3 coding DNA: TGTGCCAGCTCACCACGGCAGGGGGATCGAGAAAAACTGTTTTTT. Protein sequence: CASSPRQGDREKLFF.

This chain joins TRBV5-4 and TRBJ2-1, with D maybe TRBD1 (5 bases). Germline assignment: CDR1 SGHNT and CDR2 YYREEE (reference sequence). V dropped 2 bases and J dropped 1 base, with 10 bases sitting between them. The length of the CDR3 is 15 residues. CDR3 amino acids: CASSLGVSSYNEQFF. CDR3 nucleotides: TGTGCCAGCAGCTTAGGGGTCTCATCCTACAATGAGCAGTTCTTC.

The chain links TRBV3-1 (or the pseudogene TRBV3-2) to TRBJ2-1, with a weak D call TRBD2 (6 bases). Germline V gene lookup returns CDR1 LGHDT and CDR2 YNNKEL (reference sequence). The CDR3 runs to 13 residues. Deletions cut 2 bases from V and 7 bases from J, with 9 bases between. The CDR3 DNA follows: TGTGCCAGCAGCCAAAAAGGAGGGAATGAGCAGTTCTTC. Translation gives CASSQKGGNEQFF.

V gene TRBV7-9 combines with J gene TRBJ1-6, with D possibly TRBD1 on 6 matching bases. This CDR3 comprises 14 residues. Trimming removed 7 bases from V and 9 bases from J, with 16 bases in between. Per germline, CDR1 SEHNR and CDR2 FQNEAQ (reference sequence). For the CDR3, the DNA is TGTGCCAGCACTGTGGACAGCCCGGTTTCACCCCTCCACTTT. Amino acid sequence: CASTVDSPVSPLHF.

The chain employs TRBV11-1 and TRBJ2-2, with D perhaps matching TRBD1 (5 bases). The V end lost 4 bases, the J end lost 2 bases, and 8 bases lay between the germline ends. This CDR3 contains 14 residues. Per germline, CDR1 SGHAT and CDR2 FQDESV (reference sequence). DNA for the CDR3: TGTGCCAGCAGCTGGCAGGGCAACACCGGGGAGCTGTTTTTT. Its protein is CASSWQGNTGELFF.

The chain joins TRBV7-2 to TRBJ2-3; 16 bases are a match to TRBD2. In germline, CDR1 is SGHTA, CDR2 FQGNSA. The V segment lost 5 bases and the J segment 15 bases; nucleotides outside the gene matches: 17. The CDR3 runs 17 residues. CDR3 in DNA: TGTGCCAGCAGCATCTCCCCCGCCGGGACTAGCGGGGGGGTTGAATATTTT. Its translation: CASSISPAGTSGGVEYF.

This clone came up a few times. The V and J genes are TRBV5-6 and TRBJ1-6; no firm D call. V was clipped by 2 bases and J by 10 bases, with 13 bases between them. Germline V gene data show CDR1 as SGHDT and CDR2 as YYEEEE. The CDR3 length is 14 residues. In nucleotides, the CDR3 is TGTGCCAGCAGCTTAAGGATAGCTGGGTCACCCCTCCACTTT. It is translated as CASSLRIAGSPLHF.

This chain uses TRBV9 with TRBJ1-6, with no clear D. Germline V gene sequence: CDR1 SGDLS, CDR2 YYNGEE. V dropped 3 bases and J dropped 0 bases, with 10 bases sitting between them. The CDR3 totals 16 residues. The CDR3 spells CASSGHGSSYNSPLHF. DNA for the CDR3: TGTGCCAGCAGCGGCCACGGGAGCTCCTATAATTCACCCCTCCACTTT.

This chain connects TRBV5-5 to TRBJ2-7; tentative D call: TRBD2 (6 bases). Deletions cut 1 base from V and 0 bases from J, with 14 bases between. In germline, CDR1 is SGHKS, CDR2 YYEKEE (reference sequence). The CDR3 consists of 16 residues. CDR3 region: CASSLSSSGPSYEQYF. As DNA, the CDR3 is TGTGCCAGCAGCTTGTCTAGTAGCGGACCCTCCTACGAGCAGTACTTC.

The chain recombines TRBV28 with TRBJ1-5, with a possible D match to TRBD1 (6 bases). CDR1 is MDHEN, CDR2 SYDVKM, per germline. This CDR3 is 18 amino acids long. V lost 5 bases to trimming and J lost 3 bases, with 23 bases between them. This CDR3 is CASSPKQRQGPYNQPQHF. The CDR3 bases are TGTGCCAGCAGTCCCAAACAGAGGCAGGGGCCGTACAATCAGCCCCAGCATTTT.

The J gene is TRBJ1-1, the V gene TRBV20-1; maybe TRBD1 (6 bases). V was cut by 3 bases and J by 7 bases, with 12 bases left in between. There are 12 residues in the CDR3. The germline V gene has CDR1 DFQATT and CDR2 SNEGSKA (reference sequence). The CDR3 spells CSASPGAVEAFF. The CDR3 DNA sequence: TGCAGTGCTAGTCCGGGGGCGGTTGAAGCTTTCTTT.

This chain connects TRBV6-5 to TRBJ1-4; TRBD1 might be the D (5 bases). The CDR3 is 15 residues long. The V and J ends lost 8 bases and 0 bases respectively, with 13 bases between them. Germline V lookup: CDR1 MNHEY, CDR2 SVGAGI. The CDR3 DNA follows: TGTGCCAGCGCTTTGACAGAAGCAACTAATGAAAAACTGTTTTTT. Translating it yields CASALTEATNEKLFF.

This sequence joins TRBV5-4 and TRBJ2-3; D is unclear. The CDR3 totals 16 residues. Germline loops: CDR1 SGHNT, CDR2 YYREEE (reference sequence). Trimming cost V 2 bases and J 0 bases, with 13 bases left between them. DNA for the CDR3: TGTGCCAGCAGCTTAGAAGGGCGTCCTAGCACAGATACGCAGTATTTT. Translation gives CASSLEGRPSTDTQYF.

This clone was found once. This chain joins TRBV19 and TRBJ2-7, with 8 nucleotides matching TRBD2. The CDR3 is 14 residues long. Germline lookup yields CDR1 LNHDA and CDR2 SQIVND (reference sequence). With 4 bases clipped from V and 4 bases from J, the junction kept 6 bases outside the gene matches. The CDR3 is CASSRGLVGYEQYF. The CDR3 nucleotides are TGTGCCAGTAGTAGGGGACTAGTTGGTTACGAGCAGTACTTC.

CDR3 loop: CSANPLDLGGETQYF. Written as DNA, the CDR3 is TGCAGCGCCAACCCCCTCGACCTCGGGGGGGAGACCCAGTACTTC. V usage is TRBV29-1 and J usage is TRBJ2-5, with TRBD2 matching 7 bases. This CDR3 is 15 amino acids long. The V gene's germline CDR1 is SQVTM and CDR2 ANQGSEA. V was pared by 7 bases and J by 5 bases, with 16 bases of the junction left unmatched. The whole variable domain, remainder taken from reference TRBV29-1 and TRBJ2-5, is SAVISQKPSRDICQRGTSLTIQCQVDSQVTMMFWYRQQPGQSLTLIATANQGSEATYESGFVIDKFPISRPNLTFSTLTVSNMSPEDSSIYLCSANPLDLGGETQYFGPGTRLLVL.

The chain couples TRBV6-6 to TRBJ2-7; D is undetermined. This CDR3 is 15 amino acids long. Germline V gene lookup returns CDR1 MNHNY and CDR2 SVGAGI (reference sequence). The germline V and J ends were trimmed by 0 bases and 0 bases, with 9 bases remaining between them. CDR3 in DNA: TGTGCCAGCAGTTACTCGATTAAGAGCTCCTACGAGCAGTACTTC. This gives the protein CASSYSIKSSYEQYF.

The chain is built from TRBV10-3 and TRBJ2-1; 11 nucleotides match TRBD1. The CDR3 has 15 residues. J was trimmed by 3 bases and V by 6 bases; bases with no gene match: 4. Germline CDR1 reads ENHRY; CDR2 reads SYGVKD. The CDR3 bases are TGTGCCATCAGGGAGGGGACAGGGGGCTACAATGAGCAGTTCTTC. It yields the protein CAIREGTGGYNEQFF.

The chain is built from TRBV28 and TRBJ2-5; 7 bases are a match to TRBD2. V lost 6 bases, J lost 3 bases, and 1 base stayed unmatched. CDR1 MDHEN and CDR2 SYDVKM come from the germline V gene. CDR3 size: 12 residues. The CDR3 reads CASSAGEETQYF. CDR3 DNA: TGTGCCAGCAGCGCGGGAGAAGAGACCCAGTACTTC.

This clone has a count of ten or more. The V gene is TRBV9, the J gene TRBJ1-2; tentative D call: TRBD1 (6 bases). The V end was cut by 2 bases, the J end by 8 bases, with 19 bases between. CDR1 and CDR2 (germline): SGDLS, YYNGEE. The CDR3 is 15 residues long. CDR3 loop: CASSVAGASLLGYTF. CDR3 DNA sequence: TGTGCCAGCAGCGTGGCGGGGGCGTCTTTACTCGGCTACACCTTC.

CDR3 region: CASSEVTIYEQYF. In DNA form, the CDR3 reads TGTGCCAGCAGTGAAGTGACCATATACGAGCAGTACTTC. The gene calls are TRBV6-1 and TRBJ2-7, with D unresolved. The V and J ends lost 1 base and 4 bases respectively, with 8 bases between them. The CDR3 sequence is 13 residues long. In germline, CDR1 is MNHNS, CDR2 SASEGT.

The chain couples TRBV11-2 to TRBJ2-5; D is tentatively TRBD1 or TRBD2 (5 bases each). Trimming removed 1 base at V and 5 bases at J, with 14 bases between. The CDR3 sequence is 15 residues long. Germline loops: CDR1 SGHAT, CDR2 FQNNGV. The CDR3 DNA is TGTGCCAGCAGCTTAGGAGTTTGGGGGACGGAGACCCAGTACTTC. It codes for CASSLGVWGTETQYF.

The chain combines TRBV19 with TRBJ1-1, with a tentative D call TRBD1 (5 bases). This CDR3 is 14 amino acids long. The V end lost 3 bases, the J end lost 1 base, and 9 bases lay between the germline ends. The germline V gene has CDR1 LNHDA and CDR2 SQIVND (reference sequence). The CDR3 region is CASSMARGNTEAFF. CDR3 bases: TGTGCCAGTAGTATGGCGAGGGGGAACACTGAAGCTTTCTTT.

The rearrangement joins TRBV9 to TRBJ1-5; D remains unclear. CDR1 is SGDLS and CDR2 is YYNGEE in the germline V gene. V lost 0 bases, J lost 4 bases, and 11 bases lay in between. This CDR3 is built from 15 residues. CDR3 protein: CASSVVDLVNQPQHF. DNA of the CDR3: TGTGCCAGCAGCGTAGTTGATTTGGTAAATCAGCCCCAGCATTTT.

The CDR3 nucleotides are TGTGCCAGCAGCTTAGGACGGCAGGAGGCGAGTGAAAAACTGTTTTTT. The encoded protein is CASSLGRQEASEKLFF. V and J are TRBV7-9 and TRBJ1-4; D uncertain. V lost 1 base to trimming and J lost 7 bases, with 16 bases between them. The CDR3 consists of 16 residues. Per the germline V gene, CDR1 is SEHNR and CDR2 is FQNEAQ (reference sequence).

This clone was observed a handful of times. The CDR3 DNA follows: TGTGCCAGCAGCTTTGGGACAGTCCCCTACGAGCAGTACTTC. Translating it yields CASSFGTVPYEQYF. V usage is TRBV7-9 and J usage is TRBJ2-7; 7 bases map to TRBD1. Looked up from germline, CDR1 is SEHNR and CDR2 is FQNEAQ (reference sequence). The CDR3 has 14 amino acids. V was clipped by 3 bases and J by 2 bases; unmatched bases: 4.

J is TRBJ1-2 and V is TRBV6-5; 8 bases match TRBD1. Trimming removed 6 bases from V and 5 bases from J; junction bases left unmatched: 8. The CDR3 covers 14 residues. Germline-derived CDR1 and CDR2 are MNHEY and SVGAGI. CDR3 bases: TGTGCCAGCAGAGACAGGGGAGGAAATTATGGCTACACCTTC. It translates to CASRDRGGNYGYTF.

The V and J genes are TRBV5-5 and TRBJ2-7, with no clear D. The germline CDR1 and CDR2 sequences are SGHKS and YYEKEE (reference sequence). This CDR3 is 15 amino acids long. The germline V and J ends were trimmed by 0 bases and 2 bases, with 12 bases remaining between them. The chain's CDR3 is CASSLDGLSPYEQYF. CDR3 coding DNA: TGTGCCAGCAGCTTGGACGGCTTATCGCCCTACGAGCAGTACTTC. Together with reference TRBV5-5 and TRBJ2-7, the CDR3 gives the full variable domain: DAGVTQSPTHLIKTRGQQVTLRCSPISGHKSVSWYQQVLGQGPQFIFQYYEKEERGRGNFPDRFSARQFPNYSSELNVNALLLGDSALYLCASSLDGLSPYEQYFGPGTRLTVT.